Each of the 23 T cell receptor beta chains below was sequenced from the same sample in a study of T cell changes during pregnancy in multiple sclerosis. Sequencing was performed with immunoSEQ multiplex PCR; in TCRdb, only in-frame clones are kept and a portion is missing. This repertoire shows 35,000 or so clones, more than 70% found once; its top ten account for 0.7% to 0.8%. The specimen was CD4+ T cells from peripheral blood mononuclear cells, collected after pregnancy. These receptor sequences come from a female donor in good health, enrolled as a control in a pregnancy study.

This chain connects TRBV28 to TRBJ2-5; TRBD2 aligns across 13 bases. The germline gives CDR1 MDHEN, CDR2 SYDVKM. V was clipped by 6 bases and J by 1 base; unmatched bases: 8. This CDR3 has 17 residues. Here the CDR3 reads CASRRTGLAGVQETQYF. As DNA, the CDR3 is TGTGCCAGCAGGCGGACTGGACTAGCGGGAGTCCAAGAGACCCAGTACTTC.

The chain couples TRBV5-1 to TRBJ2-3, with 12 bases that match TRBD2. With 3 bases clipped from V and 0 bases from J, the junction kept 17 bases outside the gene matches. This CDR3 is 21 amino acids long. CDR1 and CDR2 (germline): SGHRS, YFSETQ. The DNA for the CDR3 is TGCGCCAGCAGCTACCGGGGCGGACTAGCGGGATCCCGAGTTAGCACAGATACGCAGTATTTT. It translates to CASSYRGGLAGSRVSTDTQYF.

CDR3 sequence (DNA): TGTGCCAGCAGTCAGGCGCGTCGGATCTACGAGCAGTACTTC. Translated: CASSQARRIYEQYF. The chain uses TRBV28 and TRBJ2-7; no reliable D call. The CDR3 totals 14 residues. Trimming took 5 bases from V and 3 from J, leaving 14 bases between them. The germline CDR1 and CDR2 sequences are MDHEN and SYDVKM. Looking up the rest from reference TRBV28 and TRBJ2-7 gives the full variable domain: DVKVTQSSRYLVKRTGEKVFLECVQDMDHENMFWYRQDPGLGLRLIYFSYDVKMKEKGDIPEGYSVSREKKERFSLILESASTNQTSMYLCASSQARRIYEQYFGPGTRLTVT.

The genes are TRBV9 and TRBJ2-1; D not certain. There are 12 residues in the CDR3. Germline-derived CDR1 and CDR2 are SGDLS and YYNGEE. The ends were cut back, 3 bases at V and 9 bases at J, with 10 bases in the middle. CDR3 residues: CASSGRNSEQFF. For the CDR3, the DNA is TGTGCCAGCAGCGGCCGAAACTCTGAGCAGTTCTTC.

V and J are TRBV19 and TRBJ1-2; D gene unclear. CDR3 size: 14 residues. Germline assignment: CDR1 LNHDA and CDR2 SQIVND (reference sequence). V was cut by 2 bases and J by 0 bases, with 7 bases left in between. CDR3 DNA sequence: TGTGCCAGTAGTATACTCCAGGCTAACTATGGCTACACCTTC. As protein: CASSILQANYGYTF.

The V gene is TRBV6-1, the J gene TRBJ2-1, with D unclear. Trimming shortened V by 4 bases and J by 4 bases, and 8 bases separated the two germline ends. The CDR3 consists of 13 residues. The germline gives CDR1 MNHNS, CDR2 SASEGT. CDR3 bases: TGTGCCAGCAGTGTGACAAAATACAATGAGCAGTTCTTC. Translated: CASSVTKYNEQFF.

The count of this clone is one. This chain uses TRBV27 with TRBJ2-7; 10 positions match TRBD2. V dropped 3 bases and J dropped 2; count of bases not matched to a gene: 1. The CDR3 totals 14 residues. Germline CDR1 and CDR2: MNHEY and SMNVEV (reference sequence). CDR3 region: CASSLTSGPYEQYF. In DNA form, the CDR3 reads TGTGCCAGCAGTTTGACTAGCGGGCCCTACGAGCAGTACTTC.

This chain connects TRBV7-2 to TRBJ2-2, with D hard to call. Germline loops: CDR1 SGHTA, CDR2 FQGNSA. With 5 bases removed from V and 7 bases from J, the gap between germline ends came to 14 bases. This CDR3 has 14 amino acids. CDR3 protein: CASSQRRPDGELFF. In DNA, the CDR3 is TGTGCCAGCAGCCAACGGAGACCAGACGGGGAGCTGTTTTTT.

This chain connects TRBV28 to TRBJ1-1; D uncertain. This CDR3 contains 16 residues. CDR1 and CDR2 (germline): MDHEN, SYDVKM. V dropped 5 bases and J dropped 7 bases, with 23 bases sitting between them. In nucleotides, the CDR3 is TGTGCCAGCAGTCCCCCCTCGGTGGAGGCCCGGCTTGAAGCTTTCTTT. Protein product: CASSPPSVEARLEAFF.

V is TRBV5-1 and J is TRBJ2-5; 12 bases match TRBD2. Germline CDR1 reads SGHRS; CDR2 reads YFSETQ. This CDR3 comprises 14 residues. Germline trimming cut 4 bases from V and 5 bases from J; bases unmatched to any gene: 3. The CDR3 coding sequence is TGCGCCAGCAGCCTTACTAGCGGGAGGGAGACCCAGTACTTC. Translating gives CASSLTSGRETQYF.

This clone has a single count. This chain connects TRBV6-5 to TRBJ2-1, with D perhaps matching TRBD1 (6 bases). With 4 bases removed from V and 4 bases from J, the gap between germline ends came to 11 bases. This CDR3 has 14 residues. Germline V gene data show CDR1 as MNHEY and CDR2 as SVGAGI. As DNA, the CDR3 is TGTGCCAGCAGTTCCTTGACAGGTTACAATGAGCAGTTCTTC. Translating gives CASSSLTGYNEQFF.

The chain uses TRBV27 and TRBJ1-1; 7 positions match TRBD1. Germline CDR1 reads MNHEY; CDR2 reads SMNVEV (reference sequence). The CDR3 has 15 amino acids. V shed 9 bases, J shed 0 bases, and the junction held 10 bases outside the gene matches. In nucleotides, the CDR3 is TGTGCCAGTTGGACGACAGGGAAAATGAACACTGAAGCTTTCTTT. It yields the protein CASWTTGKMNTEAFF.

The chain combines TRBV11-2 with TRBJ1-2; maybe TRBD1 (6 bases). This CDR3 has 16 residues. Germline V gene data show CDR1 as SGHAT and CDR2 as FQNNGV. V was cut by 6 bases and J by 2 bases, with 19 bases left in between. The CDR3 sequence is CASRSHSGVQNYGYTF. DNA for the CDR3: TGTGCCAGCAGGTCCCATTCAGGGGTCCAAAACTATGGCTACACCTTC.

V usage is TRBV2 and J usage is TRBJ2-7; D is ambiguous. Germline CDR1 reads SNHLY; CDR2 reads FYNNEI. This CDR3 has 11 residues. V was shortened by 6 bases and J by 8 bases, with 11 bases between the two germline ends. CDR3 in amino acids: CASSATRQQYF. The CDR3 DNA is TGTGCCAGCAGCGCCACGCGTCAGCAGTACTTC.

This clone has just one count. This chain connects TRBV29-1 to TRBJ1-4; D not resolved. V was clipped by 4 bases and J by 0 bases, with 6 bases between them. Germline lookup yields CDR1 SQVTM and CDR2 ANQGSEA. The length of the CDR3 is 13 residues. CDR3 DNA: TGCAGCGTTGCCCTAGCAACTAATGAAAAACTGTTTTTT. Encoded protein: CSVALATNEKLFF.

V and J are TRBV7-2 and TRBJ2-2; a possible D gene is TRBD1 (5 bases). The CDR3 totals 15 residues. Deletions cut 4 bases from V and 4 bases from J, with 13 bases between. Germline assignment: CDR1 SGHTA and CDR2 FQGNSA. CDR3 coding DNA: TGTGCCAGCAGCTCTCAGGGCCCAGCCACCGGGGAGCTGTTTTTT. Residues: CASSSQGPATGELFF.

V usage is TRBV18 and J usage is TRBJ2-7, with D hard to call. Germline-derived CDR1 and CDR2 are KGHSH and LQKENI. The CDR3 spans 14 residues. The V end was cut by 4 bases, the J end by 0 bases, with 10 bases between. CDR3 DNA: TGTGCCAGCTCACTATCAGACACCTCCTACGAGCAGTACTTC. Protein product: CASSLSDTSYEQYF.

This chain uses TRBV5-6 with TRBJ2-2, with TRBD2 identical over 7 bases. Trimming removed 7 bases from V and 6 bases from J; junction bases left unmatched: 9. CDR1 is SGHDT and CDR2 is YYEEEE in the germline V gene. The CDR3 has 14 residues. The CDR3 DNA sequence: TGTGCCAGCGGTACCCTACGGGGGGCCGGGGAGCTGTTTTTT. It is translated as CASGTLRGAGELFF.

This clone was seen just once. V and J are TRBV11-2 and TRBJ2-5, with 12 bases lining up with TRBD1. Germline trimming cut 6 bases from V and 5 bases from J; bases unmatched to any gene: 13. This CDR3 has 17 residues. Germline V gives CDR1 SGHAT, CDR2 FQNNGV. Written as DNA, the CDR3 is TGTGCCAGCAGACGGGACAGGGGGCGCCAAGGGACGGAGACCCAGTACTTC. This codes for CASRRDRGRQGTETQYF.

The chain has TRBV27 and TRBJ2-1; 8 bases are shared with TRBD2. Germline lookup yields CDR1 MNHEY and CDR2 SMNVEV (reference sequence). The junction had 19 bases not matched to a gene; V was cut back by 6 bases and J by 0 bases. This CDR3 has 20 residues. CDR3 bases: TGTGCCAGCAGCTGGGCGCCCAAGACTAGCGACCCGTCCTCCTACAATGAGCAGTTCTTC. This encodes CASSWAPKTSDPSSYNEQFF.

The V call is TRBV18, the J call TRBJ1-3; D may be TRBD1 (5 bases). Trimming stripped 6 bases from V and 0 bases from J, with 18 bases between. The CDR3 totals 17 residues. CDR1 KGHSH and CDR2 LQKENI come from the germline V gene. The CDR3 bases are TGTGCCAGCTCCCCCACTCCTACGACAGACTCTGGAAACACCATATATTTT. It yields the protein CASSPTPTTDSGNTIYF. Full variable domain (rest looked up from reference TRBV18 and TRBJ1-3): NAGVMQNPRHLVRRRGQEARLRCSPMKGHSHVYWYRQLPEEGLKFMVYLQKENIIDESGMPKERFSAEFPKEGPSILRIQQVVRGDSAAYFCASSPTPTTDSGNTIYFGEGSWLTVV.

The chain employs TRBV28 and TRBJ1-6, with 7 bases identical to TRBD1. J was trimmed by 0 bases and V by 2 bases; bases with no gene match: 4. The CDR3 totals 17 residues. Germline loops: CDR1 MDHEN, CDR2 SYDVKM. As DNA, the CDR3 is TGTGCCAGCAGTTTAGGGACAGTCAGCTCCTATAATTCACCCCTCCACTTT. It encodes CASSLGTVSSYNSPLHF.

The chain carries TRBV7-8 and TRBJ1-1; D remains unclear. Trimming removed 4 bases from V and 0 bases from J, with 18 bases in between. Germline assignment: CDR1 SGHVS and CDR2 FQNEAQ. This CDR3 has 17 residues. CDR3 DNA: TGTGCCAGCAGCTCCACCTCCCGACACCTGATGAACACTGAAGCTTTCTTT. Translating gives CASSSTSRHLMNTEAFF.